The rows below give T cell receptor beta chains drawn from one sample of a study of blood T cell repertoires in COVID-19. Data came from immunoSEQ multiplex PCR; TCRdb stores just in-frame clones and leaves some out. The sample has around 250,000 clones, approximately 90% seen once. Sequencing was performed on PBMCs or T cells enriched from blood (not recorded which). The receptors stem from a woman aged 25 to 45 with acute COVID-19. CDR3s include the opening cysteine and the closing phenylalanine or tryptophan. The D gene is left open where the match is weak. Size is omitted from some rows. Given values are once, few, many or a class for expanded clones.

cdr3_aa: CASSPLTGPSGANVLTF
cdr3_nt: TGTGCCAGCAGTCCTTTGACAGGGCCCTCTGGGGCCAACGTCCTGACTTTC
j_call: TRBJ2-6
clone_size: -
d_call: TRBD1
v_call: TRBV6-6

cdr3_aa: CASSSPTGAGYGYTF
cdr3_nt: TGTGCCAGCAGTTCCCCGACAGGGGCTGGCTATGGCTACACCTTC
j_call: TRBJ1-2
clone_size: -
d_call: TRBD1
v_call: TRBV27

cdr3_aa: CASSRELNTEAFF
cdr3_nt: TGTGCTAGTTCTCGAGAACTGAACACTGAAGCTTTCTTT
j_call: TRBJ1-1
clone_size: few
d_call: -
v_call: TRBV12-5

cdr3_aa: CSVEASGSYEQYF
cdr3_nt: TGCAGCGTTGAGGCTAGCGGGAGCTACGAGCAGTACTTC
j_call: TRBJ2-7
clone_size: -
d_call: TRBD2
v_call: TRBV29-1

cdr3_aa: CASNGQGAVEAFF
cdr3_nt: TGTGCCAGTAACGGGCAAGGGGCCGTTGAAGCTTTCTTT
j_call: TRBJ1-1
clone_size: -
d_call: -
v_call: TRBV19

cdr3_aa: CASSVAGSQETQYF
cdr3_nt: TGTGCCAGCAGCGTAGCAGGGTCCCAAGAGACCCAGTACTTC
j_call: TRBJ2-5
clone_size: -
d_call: -
v_call: TRBV9

cdr3_aa: CASSQEQKYNEQFF
cdr3_nt: TGTGCCAGCAGCCAAGAGCAGAAGTACAATGAGCAGTTCTTC
j_call: TRBJ2-1
clone_size: -
d_call: -
v_call: TRBV3-1/TRBV3-2

cdr3_aa: CASSLSSGRTETQYF
cdr3_nt: TGCGCCAGCAGCTTGTCTAGCGGGAGAACAGAGACCCAGTACTTC
j_call: TRBJ2-5
clone_size: -
d_call: TRBD2
v_call: TRBV5-1

cdr3_aa: CAEGVSSYNEQFF
cdr3_nt: TGTGCCGAAGGGGTCAGCTCCTACAATGAGCAGTTCTTC
j_call: TRBJ2-1
clone_size: -
d_call: -
v_call: TRBV28

cdr3_aa: CASSKSRRTGLCNTEAFF
cdr3_nt: TGTGCCAGCAGCAAAAGCCGTCGGACAGGGCTCTGCAACACTGAAGCTTTCTTT
j_call: TRBJ1-1
clone_size: -
d_call: -
v_call: TRBV21-1

cdr3_aa: CASRADGLYGYTF
cdr3_nt: TGTGCCAGCAGAGCTGACGGACTCTATGGCTACACCTTC
j_call: TRBJ1-2
clone_size: -
d_call: -
v_call: TRBV9